This T cell receptor beta chain comes out of a study of identical twins (dated by TCRdb to about 2016). At the level of the whole study: To test whether fetal clonotypes persist, this study deep-sequenced TCR alpha and beta repertoires from monozygotic twins, from unrelated adults of various ages, and from cord blood. To rule out contamination, the twin experiments were replicated at different times with different library preparation protocols. The paper's findings and limits, for the study overall: Because the same donors could not be followed over many years, conclusions were based on cross-sectional statistical analysis. Invariant T cells such as MAIT and iNKT could partly confound zero-insertion analyses, although diverse VJ usage argued against such confounding for most clonotypes. Abundant cord blood beta clonotypes carried fewer insertions; young adult naive repertoires showed a weaker similar trend, while memory repertoires showed none. The excess sharing between twins in beta out-of-frame sequences was weaker because fewer shared sequences reduced the signal-to-noise ratio. Out-of-frame TCR alpha sharing in monozygotic twins was systematically underestimated by recombination models, whereas sharing between unrelated individuals was in agreement with the recombination models. Out-of-frame TCR alpha sequences shared between twins showed an excess of low generation-probability sequences compared with coincidental sharing between unrelated individuals.

Library generation was performed with 5' RACE. Instrument used: Illumina HiSeq 2000. Template switching introduced a universal primer binding site; the final cDNA contained a unique molecular identifier, enabling accurate counting of TCR cDNA molecules. Specific primers in the conserved constant-segment region were used to synthesize first-strand cDNA for TCR alpha and beta chains. To control for contamination, each cDNA library was double barcoded with a SMART-Mk sample barcode plus Illumina barcodes. TruSeq adapter sequences, together with Illumina sample barcodes, were added in two successive PCR steps. Sequencing of the TCR alpha and beta cDNA libraries was done on the Illumina HiSeq platform using custom primers. Processing in the source paper ran as follows. Unique molecular identifiers were extracted from raw reads with MiGEC, and CDR3 positions were determined with MiXCR. For each individual, recombination models were inferred using an EM algorithm with the repgenHMM and IGoR tools. The tcR package in R was used for shared clonotype analysis, with sharing normalized by the product of cloneset sizes. Out-of-frame nonproductive sequences were analyzed to study raw recombination free of thymic and clonal selection effects. The public reads were reprocessed in TCRdb via fastp at Q25 and MiXCR, keeping in-frame beta chains. Duplicate CDR3 protein sequences are folded into a single record with the most common DNA and genes. Here the V and J calls rest on TCRdb's processing, not on the authors' analysis. The sample records a few hundred thousand distinct CDR3 sequences, roughly 24% of which are singletons. Of the sample, 2.9% is held by the ten largest clones.

The cysteine opens and the phenylalanine closes a CDR3 of 16 amino acids. Only the CDR3 DNA stays, 48 bases, in frame from base 1. In the germline V gene (reference sequence), CDR1 corresponds to LNHDA and CDR2 to SQIVND. The germline ends are 11 bases apart after V is trimmed by 5 bases and J by 0 bases. Every donor in the study was a healthy Caucasian. The twin cohort comprised three pairs of female monozygotic twins, all aged roughly 18 to 30 years. Positive isolation kits from Invitrogen were used to isolate the CD4+ and CD8+ T cell populations. As concerns this clonotype: Its antigen is still unknown. There are no base qualities to consult, and no much larger clone falls within one base.

Another study also made use of these data, one on T cells expressing NK-cell markers. In that second paper, the authors write: In sorted CD3+CD56+NKG2C+, CD3+CD56+NKG2C- and CD3+CD56-NKG2C+ T-cell subsets from eight donors, TCR beta-chain repertoires were profiled. Among the eight sequenced donors, only one was HCMV-seronegative, while the other seven were HCMV-seropositive. In several experiments an anti-gammadeltaTCR antibody was added to restrict sorting to alphabetaTCR-expressing T cells. For several donors, the dominant CD3+CD56+NKG2C+ clonotypes were among the top 10 CD8+ clonotypes and accounted for roughly 1.0-7.5% of CD8+ T cells. Those dominant clonotypes were again the most abundant among CD3+CD56-NKG2C+ cells in a handful of donors, at about 28.3-60.1%. Whether the expanded NKG2C-expressing T cell clones were specific for HCMV antigens was left unclear. All eight donors whose samples were sequenced were randomly selected healthy volunteers, three of them men and five women. HCMV serostatus was determined by detecting HCMV-specific IgG in serum with a commercial ELISA kit. Reads were demultiplexed and grouped by UMI with MIGEC, and clonotypes were assembled and quantified with MiTCR. To exclude erroneous sequences, any TCR cDNA sequence not supported by at least two reads was discarded. Downstream repertoire analysis used the tcR package, and clonotypes were matched across fractions by CDR3 nucleotide sequence plus V segment. VDJmatch was used to annotate antigen specificity against VDJdb, with one amino acid substitution in CDR3 permitted.

The sequence was collected from a woman between 18 and 29 years old in good health. The receptor chain draws on TRBV19 and TRBJ1-6, with a weak D call of TRBD1 (5 bases match). The material sequenced was CD4+ T cells sorted from blood. For the CDR3, the sequence is CASSSDSLSYNSPLHF. In nucleotides, the sequence is TGTGCCAGTAGTTCCGACAGCCTCTCCTATAATTCACCCCTCCACTTT. The entire variable domain, with the stretches around the CDR3 drawn from the reference TRBV19 and TRBJ1-6 proteins, is DGGITQSPKYLFRKEGQNVTLSCEQNLNHDAMYWYRQDPGQGLRLIYYSQIVNDFQKGDIAEGYSVSREKKESFPLTVTSAQKNPTAFYLCASSSDSLSYNSPLHFGNGTRLTVT.